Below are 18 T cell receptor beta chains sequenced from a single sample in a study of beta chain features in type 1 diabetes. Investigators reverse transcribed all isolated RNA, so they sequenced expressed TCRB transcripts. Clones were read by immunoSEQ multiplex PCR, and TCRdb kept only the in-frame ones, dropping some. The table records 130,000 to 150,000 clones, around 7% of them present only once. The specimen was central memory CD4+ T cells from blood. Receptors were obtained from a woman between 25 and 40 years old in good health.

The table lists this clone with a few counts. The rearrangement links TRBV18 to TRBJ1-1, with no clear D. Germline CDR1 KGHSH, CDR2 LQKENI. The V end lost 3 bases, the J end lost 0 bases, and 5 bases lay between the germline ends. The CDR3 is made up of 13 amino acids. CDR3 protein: CASSPNLNTEAFF. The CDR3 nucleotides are TGTGCCAGCTCACCCAACTTGAACACTGAAGCTTTCTTT.

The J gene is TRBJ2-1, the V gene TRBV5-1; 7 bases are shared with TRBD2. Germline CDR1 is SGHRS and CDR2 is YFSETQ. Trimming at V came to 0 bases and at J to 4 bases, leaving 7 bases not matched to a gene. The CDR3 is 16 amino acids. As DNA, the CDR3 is TGCGCCAGCAGCTTGGGAGGGTCTAGCGGTTACAATGAGCAGTTCTTC. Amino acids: CASSLGGSSGYNEQFF.

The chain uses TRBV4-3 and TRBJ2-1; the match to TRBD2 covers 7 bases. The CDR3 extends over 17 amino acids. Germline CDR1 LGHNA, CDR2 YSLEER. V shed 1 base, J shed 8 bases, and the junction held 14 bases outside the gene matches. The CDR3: CASSQVLSRGSPDEQFF. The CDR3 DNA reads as TGCGCCAGCAGCCAAGTACTCTCGCGCGGGAGTCCGGATGAGCAGTTCTTC.

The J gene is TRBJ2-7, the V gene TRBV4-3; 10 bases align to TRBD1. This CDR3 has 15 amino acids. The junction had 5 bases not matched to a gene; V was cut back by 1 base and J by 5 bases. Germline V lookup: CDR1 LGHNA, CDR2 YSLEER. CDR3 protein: CASSQVGTGVDEQYF. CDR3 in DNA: TGCGCCAGCAGCCAAGTAGGGACAGGGGTCGACGAGCAGTACTTC.

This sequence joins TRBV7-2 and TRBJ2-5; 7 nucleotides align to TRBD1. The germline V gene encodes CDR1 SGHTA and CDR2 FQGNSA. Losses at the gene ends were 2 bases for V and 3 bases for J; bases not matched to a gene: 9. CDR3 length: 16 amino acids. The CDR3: CASSLRVGQLKETQYF. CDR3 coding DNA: TGTGCCAGCAGCTTAAGGGTGGGACAGCTAAAAGAGACCCAGTACTTC.

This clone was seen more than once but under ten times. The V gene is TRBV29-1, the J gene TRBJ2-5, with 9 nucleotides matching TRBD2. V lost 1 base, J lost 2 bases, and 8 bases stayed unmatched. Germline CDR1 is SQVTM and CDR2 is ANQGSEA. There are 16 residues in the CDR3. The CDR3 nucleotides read TGCAGCGTTGAAGGCGGGAGGGCTCGAATTCAAGAGACCCAGTACTTC. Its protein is CSVEGGRARIQETQYF.

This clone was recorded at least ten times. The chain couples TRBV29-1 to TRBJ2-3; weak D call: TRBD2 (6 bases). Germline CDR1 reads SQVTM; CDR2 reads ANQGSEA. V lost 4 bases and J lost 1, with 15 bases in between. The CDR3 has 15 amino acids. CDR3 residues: CSVGTGTGGTDTQYF. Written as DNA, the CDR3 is TGCAGCGTTGGGACCGGGACTGGGGGCACAGATACGCAGTATTTT.

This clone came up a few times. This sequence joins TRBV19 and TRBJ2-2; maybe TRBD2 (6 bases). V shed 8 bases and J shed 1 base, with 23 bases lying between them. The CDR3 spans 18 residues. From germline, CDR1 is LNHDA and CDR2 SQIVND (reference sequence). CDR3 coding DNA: TGTGCCAGTGAGCCCCCAAGGGCGGGATTCTGGAACACCGGGGAGCTGTTTTTT. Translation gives CASEPPRAGFWNTGELFF.

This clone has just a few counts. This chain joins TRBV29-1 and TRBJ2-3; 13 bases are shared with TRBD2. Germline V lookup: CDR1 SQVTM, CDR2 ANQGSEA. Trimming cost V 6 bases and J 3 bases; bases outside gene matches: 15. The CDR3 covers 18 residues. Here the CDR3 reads CSVEGPGTSGIGTDTQYF. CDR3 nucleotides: TGCAGCGTGGAGGGGCCCGGGACTAGCGGGATAGGTACAGATACGCAGTATTTT.

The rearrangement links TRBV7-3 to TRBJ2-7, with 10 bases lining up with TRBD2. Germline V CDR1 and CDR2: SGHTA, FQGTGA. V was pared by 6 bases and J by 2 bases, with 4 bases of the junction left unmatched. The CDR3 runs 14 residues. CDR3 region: CASSGTSATYEQYF. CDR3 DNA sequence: TGTGCCAGCAGTGGGACTAGCGCCACCTACGAGCAGTACTTC. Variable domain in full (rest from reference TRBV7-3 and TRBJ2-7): GAGVSQTPSNKVTEKGKYVELRCDPISGHTALYWYRQSLGQGPEFLIYFQGTGAADDSGLPNDRFFAVRPEGSVSTLKIQRTERGDSAVYLCASSGTSATYEQYFGPGTRLTVT.

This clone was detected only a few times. CDR3 in amino acids: CASSTSGTSGGTDTQYF. DNA for the CDR3: TGTGCCAGCAGTACCTCCGGGACTAGCGGGGGCACAGATACGCAGTATTTT. The rearrangement uses TRBV28 and TRBJ2-3; 13 bases align to TRBD2. V dropped 5 bases and J dropped 1; count of bases not matched to a gene: 6. CDR1 MDHEN and CDR2 SYDVKM come from the germline V gene. The CDR3 runs to 17 residues.

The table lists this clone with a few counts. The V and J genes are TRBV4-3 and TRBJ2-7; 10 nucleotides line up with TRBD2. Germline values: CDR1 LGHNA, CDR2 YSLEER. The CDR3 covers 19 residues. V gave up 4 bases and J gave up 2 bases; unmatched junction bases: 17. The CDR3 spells CASSRGLAGAGGYPYEQYF. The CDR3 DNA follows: TGCGCCAGCAGCCGGGGGCTAGCGGGAGCCGGGGGATACCCCTACGAGCAGTACTTC.

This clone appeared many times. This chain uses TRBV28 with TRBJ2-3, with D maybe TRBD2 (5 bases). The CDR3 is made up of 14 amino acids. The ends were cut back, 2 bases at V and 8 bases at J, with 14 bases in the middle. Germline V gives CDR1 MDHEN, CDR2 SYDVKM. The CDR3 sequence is CASSLATGRGTQYF. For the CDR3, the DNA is TGTGCCAGCAGTTTAGCGACGGGTCGGGGTACGCAGTATTTT.

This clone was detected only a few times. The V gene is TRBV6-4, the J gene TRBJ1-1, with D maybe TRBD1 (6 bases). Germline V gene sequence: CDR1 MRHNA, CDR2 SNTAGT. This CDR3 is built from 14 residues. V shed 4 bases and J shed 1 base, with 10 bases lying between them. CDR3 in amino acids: CASSALGGNTEAFF. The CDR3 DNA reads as TGTGCCAGCAGTGCCCTAGGGGGGAACACTGAAGCTTTCTTT.

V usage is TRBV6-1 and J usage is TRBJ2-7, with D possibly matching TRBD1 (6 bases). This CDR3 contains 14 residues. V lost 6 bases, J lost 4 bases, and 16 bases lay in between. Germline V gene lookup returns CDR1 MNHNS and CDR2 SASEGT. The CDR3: CASREQGFVYEQYF. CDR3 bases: TGTGCCAGCAGGGAACAGGGCTTTGTGTACGAGCAGTACTTC.

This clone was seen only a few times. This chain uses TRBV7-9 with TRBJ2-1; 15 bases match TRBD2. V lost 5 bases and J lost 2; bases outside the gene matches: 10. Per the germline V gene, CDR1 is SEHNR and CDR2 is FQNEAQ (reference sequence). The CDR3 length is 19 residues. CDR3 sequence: CASSPGLAGGPVTYNEQFF. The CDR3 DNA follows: TGTGCCAGCAGCCCCGGACTAGCGGGAGGGCCGGTCACCTACAATGAGCAGTTCTTC.

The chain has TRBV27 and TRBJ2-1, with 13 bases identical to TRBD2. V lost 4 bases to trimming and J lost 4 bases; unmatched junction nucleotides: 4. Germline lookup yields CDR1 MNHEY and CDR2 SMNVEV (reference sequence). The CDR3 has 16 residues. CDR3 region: CASSSQTSGRYNEQFF. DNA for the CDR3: TGTGCCAGCAGTTCCCAGACTAGCGGGAGGTACAATGAGCAGTTCTTC.

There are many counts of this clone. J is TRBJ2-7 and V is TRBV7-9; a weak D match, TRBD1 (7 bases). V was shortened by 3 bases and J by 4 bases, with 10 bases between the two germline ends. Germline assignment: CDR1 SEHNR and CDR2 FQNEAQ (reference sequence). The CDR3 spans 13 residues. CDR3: CASSFAGGYEQYF. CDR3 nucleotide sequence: TGTGCCAGCAGCTTCGCAGGGGGGTACGAGCAGTACTTC.